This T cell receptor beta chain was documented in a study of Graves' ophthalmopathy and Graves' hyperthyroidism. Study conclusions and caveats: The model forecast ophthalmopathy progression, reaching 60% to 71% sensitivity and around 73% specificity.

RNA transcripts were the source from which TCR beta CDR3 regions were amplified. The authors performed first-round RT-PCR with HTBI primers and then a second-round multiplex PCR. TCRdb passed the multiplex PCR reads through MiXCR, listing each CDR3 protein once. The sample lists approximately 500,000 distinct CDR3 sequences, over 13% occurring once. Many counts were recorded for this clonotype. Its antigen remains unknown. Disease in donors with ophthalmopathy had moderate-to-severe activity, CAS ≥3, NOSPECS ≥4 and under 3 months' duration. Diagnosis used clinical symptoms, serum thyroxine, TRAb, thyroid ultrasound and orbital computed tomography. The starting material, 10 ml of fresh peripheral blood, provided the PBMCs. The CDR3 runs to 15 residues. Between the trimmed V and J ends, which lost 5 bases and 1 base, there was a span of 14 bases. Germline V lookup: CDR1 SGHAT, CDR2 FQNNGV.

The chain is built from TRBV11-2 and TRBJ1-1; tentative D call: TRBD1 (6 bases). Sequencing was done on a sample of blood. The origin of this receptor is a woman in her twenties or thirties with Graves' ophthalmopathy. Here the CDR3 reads CASSHYRDKNTEAFF. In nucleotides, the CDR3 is TGTGCCAGCAGCCATTACCGGGACAAGAACACTGAAGCTTTCTTT.